These T cell receptor beta chains were read from a single sample in a study of T cells in Graves' hyperthyroidism and ophthalmopathy. TCRdb passed the multiplex PCR reads through MiXCR, listing each CDR3 protein once. The sample records around 500,000 distinct CDR3 sequences, around 15% being singletons. Sequencing input: blood. All receptors derive from a woman under 40 with Graves' ophthalmopathy. CDR3s leave out the opening cysteine and the closing phenylalanine or tryptophan. A clone size is listed for some rows: how often the clone was seen (once, few, many), or a class if it is expanded.

clone size	J gene	V gene	CDR3 protein
many	TRBJ1-5	TRBV20-1	SASAGTADQPQH
many	TRBJ2-1	TRBV2	ASSATGTTFEQF
.	TRBJ2-2	TRBV6-1	ASSERFPNTGELF
many	TRBJ2-7	TRBV27	ASSLWGRVYEQY
many	TRBJ2-1	TRBV5-1	ASSWDSPFYNEQF
.	TRBJ2-2	TRBV4-3	ASSQDRRAGGNTGELF
many	TRBJ2-5	TRBV3-1	ASSQTGLAETFQETQY
.	TRBJ2-7	TRBV27	ASSFSGHEQY
.	TRBJ1-3	TRBV5-1	ASLPPSSSGNTIY
few	TRBJ2-3	TRBV3-1	ASSQAGTSTDTQY
.	TRBJ2-1	TRBV24-1	ATSGDRGNLEDEQF
many	TRBJ2-2	TRBV11-2	ASSLERGTGELF
.	TRBJ1-6	TRBV6-1	ASTNPGSALH
.	TRBJ1-2	TRBV15	ATSIGQGHGYT
many	TRBJ1-2	TRBV5-5	ASSLGPVAGGYT
many	TRBJ1-5	TRBV18	ASSPRSPWEPQH
.	TRBJ2-7	TRBV12-3/TRBV12-4	ASGLGLDYEQY
many	TRBJ2-1	TRBV28	ASGGSAYNEQF
few	TRBJ1-6	TRBV15	ATSRPTSHQNSPLH
.	TRBJ2-7	TRBV5-4	ASSSSGRNYEQY
many	TRBJ1-1	TRBV12-3/TRBV12-4	ASSFRPWGGGTTEAF
many	TRBJ2-7	TRBV5-1	ASSYPSGQGKYEQY
many	TRBJ2-5	TRBV20-1	SARPSGFGQETQY
few	TRBJ1-1	TRBV9	ASSAQPGLGTEAF
few	TRBJ2-7	TRBV20-1	SANPSEGDEQY
few	TRBJ2-5	TRBV6-1	ASSDNREGGETQY
few	TRBJ1-5	TRBV7-9	ASSLEFGGNQPQH
once	TRBJ2-3	TRBV7-2	ASSPRTSGFSDTQY
.	TRBJ1-4	TRBV28	ASSFDGTGDEKLF
many	TRBJ2-1	TRBV27	ASSLGQVSYNEQF
.	TRBJ2-6	TRBV7-3	ASSSVGANVLT
.	TRBJ2-1	TRBV19	ASIDGGGYNEQF
many	TRBJ1-1	TRBV5-8	ASSLYSGTEAF
many	TRBJ2-2	TRBV11-3	ASSLGDRLSGGELF
many	TRBJ2-1	TRBV27	ASSPGTYRDEQF
.	TRBJ1-5	TRBV19	ASRPDRGMYQPQH
many	TRBJ2-3	TRBV5-5	ASSPSGRGSDTQY
few	TRBJ2-7	TRBV4-3	ASSQDGGTAPHEQY
many	TRBJ1-1	TRBV29-1	SVETANTEAF
many	TRBJ1-1	TRBV28	ASRIPTGNTEAF
many	TRBJ1-1	TRBV20-1	SANLQGAFAEAF
many	TRBJ1-5	TRBV10-3	AISESMGQGHQPQH
once	TRBJ1-6	TRBV14	ASSQIGRLDNSPLH
few	TRBJ2-7	TRBV28	ASSLGGDTYEQY
many	TRBJ2-5	TRBV5-5	ASSLGRTGGSPEY
.	TRBJ2-5	TRBV18	ASSPWSTDKIETQY
.	TRBJ2-1	TRBV5-1	ASSPGTDYNEQF
many	TRBJ2-6	TRBV6-1	ASSDGTVSGANVLT
few	TRBJ2-7	TRBV7-2	ASSLSGANSYEQY
few	TRBJ2-5	TRBV5-1	ASSSGLAGDGQETQY
few	TRBJ2-5	TRBV5-1	ASSVPGQKKETQY
.	TRBJ2-1	TRBV19	ASSFSGRANEQF
.	TRBJ2-7	TRBV6-1	ASSVAGAFNEQY
.	TRBJ2-1	TRBV5-1	ASSLEAAGGPYNEQF
many	TRBJ2-1	TRBV6-2/TRBV6-3	ASSFPEDNEQF
many	TRBJ1-2	TRBV30	AWSPAGPGYGYT
many	TRBJ2-3	TRBV5-1	ASSLGLAKVVTDTQY